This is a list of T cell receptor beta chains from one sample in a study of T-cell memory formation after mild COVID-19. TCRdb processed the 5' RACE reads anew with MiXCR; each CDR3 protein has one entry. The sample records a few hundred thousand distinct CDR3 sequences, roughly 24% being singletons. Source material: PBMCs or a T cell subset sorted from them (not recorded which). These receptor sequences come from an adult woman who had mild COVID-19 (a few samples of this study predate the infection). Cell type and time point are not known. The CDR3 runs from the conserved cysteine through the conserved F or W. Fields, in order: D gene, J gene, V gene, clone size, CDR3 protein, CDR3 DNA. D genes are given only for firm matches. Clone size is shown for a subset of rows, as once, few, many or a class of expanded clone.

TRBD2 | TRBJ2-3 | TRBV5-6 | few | CASSPGTSGRARDTQYF | TGTGCCAGCAGCCCAGGGACTAGCGGGAGGGCCAGGGATACGCAGTATTTT
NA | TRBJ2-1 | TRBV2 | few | CASSDGRGNYNEQFF | TGTGCCAGCAGTGATGGCAGGGGTAACTACAATGAGCAGTTCTTC
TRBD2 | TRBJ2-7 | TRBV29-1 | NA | CSVVLAGGPYEQYF | TGCAGCGTTGTACTAGCGGGAGGGCCGTACGAGCAGTACTTC
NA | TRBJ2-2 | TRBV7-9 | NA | CASRPSLRELGTGELFF | TGTGCCAGCAGGCCTAGCCTCAGGGAGTTGGGAACCGGGGAGCTGTTTTTT
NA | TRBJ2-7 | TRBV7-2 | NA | CASSSSLSGEQYF | TGTGCCAGCAGCTCCTCCCTTTCCGGCGAGCAGTACTTC
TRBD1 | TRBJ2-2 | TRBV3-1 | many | CASSQSESPDRAPGELFF | TGTGCCAGCAGCCAAAGTGAGTCCCCCGACAGGGCTCCCGGGGAGCTGTTTTTT
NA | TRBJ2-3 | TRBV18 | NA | CASSLVAGATDTQYF | TGTGCCAGCTCACTAGTGGCGGGGGCAACAGATACGCAGTATTTT
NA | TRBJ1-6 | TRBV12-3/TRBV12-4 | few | CASSPTGFGSPLHF | TGTGCCAGCAGTCCCACAGGGTTCGGATCACCCCTCCACTTT
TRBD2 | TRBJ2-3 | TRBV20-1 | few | CSARVTPTSGFTDTQYF | TGCAGTGCTAGAGTAACCCCGACTAGCGGATTCACAGATACGCAGTATTTT
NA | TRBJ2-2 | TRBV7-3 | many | CASSFYGGPGELFF | TGTGCCAGCAGCTTCTACGGTGGCCCCGGGGAGCTGTTTTTT
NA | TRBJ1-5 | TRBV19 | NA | CASATLGGNQPQHF | TGTGCCAGCGCGACTCTGGGAGGCAATCAGCCCCAGCATTTT
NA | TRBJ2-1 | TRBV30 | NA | CAWTRQFSYNEQFF | TGTGCCTGGACGAGACAGTTCTCCTACAATGAGCAGTTCTTC
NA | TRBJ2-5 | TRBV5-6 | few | CASRLTGSGLGETQYF | TGTGCCAGCAGACTGACGGGGTCAGGGCTTGGGGAGACCCAGTACTTC
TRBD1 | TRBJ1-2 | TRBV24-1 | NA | CATSDLRGPGYGYTF | TGTGCCACCAGTGATTTGAGGGGGCCTGGCTATGGCTACACATTC
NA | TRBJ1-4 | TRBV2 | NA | CASAGRESEKLFF | TGTGCCAGCGCGGGGCGGGAAAGTGAAAAACTGTTTTTT
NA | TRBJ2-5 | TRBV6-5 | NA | CARKGQETQYF | TGTGCCAGGAAGGGGCAAGAGACCCAGTACTTC
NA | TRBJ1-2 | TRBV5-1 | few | CASSQSNLLGDYGYTF | TGCGCCAGCAGCCAAAGCAACTTGCTAGGGGACTATGGCTACACCTTC
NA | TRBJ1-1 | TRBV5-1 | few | CASSLMIGNTEAFF | TGCGCCAGCAGCTTGATGATCGGAAACACTGAAGCTTTCTTT
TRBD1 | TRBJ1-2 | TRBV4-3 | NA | CASSLTGSEGYTF | TGCGCCAGCAGCCTGACAGGGAGTGAGGGCTACACCTTC
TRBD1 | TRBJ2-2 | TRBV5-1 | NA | CASSPTGSDSGELFF | TGCGCCAGCAGCCCGACAGGGTCTGACTCCGGGGAGCTGTTTTTT
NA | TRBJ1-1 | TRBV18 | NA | CASSPPAAVNTEAFF | TGTGCCAGCTCACCACCTGCGGCAGTGAACACTGAAGCTTTCTTT
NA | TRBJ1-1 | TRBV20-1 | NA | CSARDSGGQNTEAFF | TGCAGTGCTAGAGATTCTGGGGGGCAGAACACTGAAGCTTTCTTT
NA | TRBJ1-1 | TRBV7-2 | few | CASSVQGRVRTEAFF | TGTGCCAGCAGCGTCCAGGGGAGGGTGCGCACTGAAGCTTTCTTT